These 29 T cell receptor beta chains share one sample of origin, sequenced in a study of blood T cells in healthy people across ages. Combining a sample-barcoded 5' primer with a J-beta primer mix, a second PCR ran for 7 to 11 cycles. TCRdb processed the 5' RACE reads anew with MiXCR; each CDR3 protein has one entry. This sample has more than 900,000 distinct CDR3 sequences, with about 23% found just once. These data also featured in a second study, about T cells of mothers and their children.

Specimen: blood. The receptors come from a girl aged 2 to 10 in good health.

The J gene is TRBJ2-7, the V gene TRBV20-1; D is possibly TRBD1 (5 bases). The CDR3 runs 14 residues. Germline loops: CDR1 DFQATT, CDR2 SNEGSKA (reference sequence). The V end lost 4 bases, the J end lost 2 bases, and 15 bases lay between the germline ends. CDR3 nucleotides: TGCAGTGCTACTCTTTGGACAAATACCTACGAGCAGTACTTC. It codes for CSATLWTNTYEQYF.

The V call is TRBV7-2, the J call TRBJ2-3; maybe TRBD1 (5 bases). CDR3 length: 14 amino acids. The V gene's germline CDR1 is SGHTA and CDR2 FQGNSA. With 3 bases removed from V and 3 bases from J, the gap between germline ends came to 10 bases. The CDR3 nucleotides are TGTGCCAGCAGCTTGGGGCCGCAGACAGATACGCAGTATTTT. It codes for CASSLGPQTDTQYF.

This clonotype was seen just once. The V call is TRBV20-1, the J call TRBJ2-7; 7 positions agree with TRBD2. CDR3 length equals 15 residues. In germline, CDR1 is DFQATT, CDR2 SNEGSKA (reference sequence). The V gene end was trimmed by 5 bases and the J gene end by 0 bases; junction bases not matched to a gene: 10. CDR3 amino acids: CSALEGSGASYEQYF. CDR3 in DNA: TGCAGTGCTCTTGAAGGAAGCGGGGCCTCCTACGAGCAGTACTTC.

This clonotype was found once. A junction boundary mismatches the germline segment, possibly from a read error. CDR3 nucleotide sequence: TGTGCCAGCAGTTACACCGCGTATGGCATCTCTAATGAAAGACTGTTTTTT. Encoded protein: CASSYTAYGISNERLFF. This chain joins TRBV6-5 and TRBJ1-4; D gene uncertain. Germline V CDR1 and CDR2: MNHEY, SVGAGI. The CDR3 totals 17 residues.

Regarding this clonotype: At one of its ends the junction is not consistent with the germline gene, which may arise from a read error. The chain links TRBV20-1 to TRBJ2-1, with 9 bases identical to TRBD2. The CDR3 loop spans 13 amino acids. From germline, CDR1 is DFQATT and CDR2 SNEGSKA (reference sequence). This CDR3 reads CSASSGSEETRYF. CDR3 DNA: TGCAGTGCCAGTAGCGGGAGTGAAGAGACCCGGTACTTC.

Worth noting for this clonotype: At one end, the junction sequence differs from germline, possibly due to a read error. The CDR3 region is CASGQRASLGETQYF. The CDR3 DNA reads TGTGCCAGCGGCCAACGGGCGTCACTCGGGGAGACCCAGTACTTC. The gene calls are TRBV14 and TRBJ2-5; D is unclear. Germline values: CDR1 SGHDN, CDR2 FVKESK. The CDR3 is 15 residues long.

The count of this clonotype is one. This sequence joins TRBV20-1 and TRBJ2-1; D remains unclear. The DNA end is more similar to TRBJ2-7, so the J call may be wrong. The CDR3 loop spans 14 amino acids. CDR1 DFQATT and CDR2 SNEGSKA come from the germline V gene (reference sequence). CDR3 nucleotide sequence: TGCAGTGCTAGAGAAAAAAAGGGCCTCTACGAGCAGTACTTC. Protein product: CSAREKKGLYEQYF.

This chain links TRBV7-2 with TRBJ2-5, with D possibly called TRBD1 or TRBD2 (5 bases each). There are 15 residues in the CDR3. Trimming removed 2 bases from V and 1 base from J, with 11 bases in between. Germline V gene lookup returns CDR1 SGHTA and CDR2 FQGNSA. For the CDR3, the DNA is TGTGCCAGCAGCTTAACTGGGACCATCCAAGAGACCCAGTACTTC. Encoded protein: CASSLTGTIQETQYF.

The table lists this clonotype with a few counts. The V gene is TRBV6-2 or TRBV6-3, the J gene TRBJ2-5; D is ambiguous. The end of the DNA fits TRBJ2-7 better, so the J call may be wrong. This CDR3 is built from 14 residues. Germline V gene lookup returns CDR1 MNHEY and CDR2 SVGEGT. The CDR3 DNA reads TGTGCCAGCAGCACCCCACGACGGCGCTACGAGCAGTACTTC. Translation gives CASSTPRRRYEQYF.

This clonotype has a handful of counts. The chain links TRBV19 to TRBJ1-2; unclear D gene. CDR3 length equals 13 residues. Germline V gives CDR1 LNHDA, CDR2 SQIVND (reference sequence). V shed 5 bases and J shed 4 bases, with 11 bases lying between them. For the CDR3, the DNA is TGTGCCAGTAGTCTGACCGATCTCTATGGCTACACCTTC. Its protein product is CASSLTDLYGYTF.

The sample holds a few counts of this clonotype. The chain has TRBV20-1 and TRBJ2-5, with unresolved D. V was pared by 8 bases and J by 1 base, with 14 bases between. The CDR3 spans 13 residues. The V gene's germline CDR1 is DFQATT and CDR2 SNEGSKA (reference sequence). The CDR3 region is CSSPPLLQETQYF. The CDR3 DNA reads TGCAGTTCCCCTCCCTTACTCCAAGAGACCCAGTACTTC.

Details on this clonotype: Sequence at one end of the junction differs from germline and may be a read error. The gene calls are TRBV7-9 and TRBJ1-2; D remains ambiguous. Germline assignment: CDR1 SEHNR and CDR2 FQNEAQ (reference sequence). This CDR3 is built from 12 residues. For the CDR3, the DNA is TGTGCCAGCAGCCCCCCCTTTGATGGCCACACCTTC. It yields the protein CASSPPFDGHTF.

This rearrangement joins TRBV7-9 to TRBJ2-1; a possible D gene is TRBD2 (5 bases). Trimming stripped 2 bases from V and 8 bases from J, with 13 bases between. The length of the CDR3 is 14 residues. CDR1 is SEHNR and CDR2 is FQNEAQ in the germline V gene (reference sequence). CDR3 residues: CASSLSLALDEQFF. The CDR3 coding sequence is TGTGCCAGCAGCTTAAGTCTAGCCCTCGATGAGCAGTTCTTC.

This chain links TRBV6-2 or TRBV6-3 with TRBJ2-1; D call uncertain. The end of the DNA aligns better with TRBJ2-4, so the J call may be wrong. The CDR3 loop spans 12 amino acids. The germline V gene has CDR1 MNHEY and CDR2 SVGEGT. The CDR3, as DNA: TGTGCCAGCAGTTACGCCCTGGACGGTCAGTACTTC. This translates into CASSYALDGQYF.

The gene calls are TRBV6-5 and TRBJ2-1; no clear D gene. The germline CDR1 and CDR2 sequences are MNHEY and SVGAGI. CDR3 length: 15 residues. V dropped 5 bases and J dropped 6 bases, with 17 bases sitting between them. Here the CDR3 reads CASSPSSSGFNEQFF. CDR3 nucleotide sequence: TGTGCCAGCAGTCCGAGCTCCTCAGGCTTCAATGAGCAGTTCTTC.

The rearrangement links TRBV29-1 to TRBJ1-2, with D maybe TRBD1 (5 bases). Germline CDR1 and CDR2: SQVTM and ANQGSEA. The V end was cut by 3 bases, the J end by 5 bases, with 13 bases between. The CDR3 length is 13 residues. The CDR3 nucleotides read TGCAGCGTTGAGGGCAAGGGGCCTTATGGCTACACCTTC. It yields the protein CSVEGKGPYGYTF.

The V call is TRBV20-1, the J call TRBJ2-7; D is unresolved. This CDR3 is 15 amino acids long. V lost 3 bases to trimming and J lost 4 bases, with 19 bases between them. The germline CDR1 and CDR2 sequences are DFQATT and SNEGSKA (reference sequence). Written as DNA, the CDR3 is TGCAGTGCTAGTAACGGAGCTTTATCCCTATACGAGCAGTACTTC. Translating it yields CSASNGALSLYEQYF.

This rearrangement joins TRBV7-8 to TRBJ1-3; D gene ambiguous. The CDR3 totals 15 residues. Germline CDR1 SGHVS, CDR2 FQNEAQ. Trimming cost V 0 bases and J 0 bases, with 6 bases left between them. The CDR3 nucleotides read TGTGCCAGCAGCTTAGCTACGAGCTCTGGAAACACCATATATTTT. It encodes CASSLATSSGNTIYF.

This clonotype turned up a few times. The rearrangement links TRBV5-1 to TRBJ2-5; perhaps TRBD2 as D (6 bases). The J call is uncertain, as TRBJ2-1 better fits the DNA end. Germline-derived CDR1 and CDR2 are SGHRS and YFSETQ. The CDR3 loop spans 18 amino acids. As DNA, the CDR3 is TGCGCCAGCAGCTTGTTGTTTGTAGGAGGGCAGCCTGGGATGGGGCAGTTCTTC. Its translation is CASSLLFVGGQPGMGQFF.

This clonotype was detected a few times. The V call is TRBV6-2 or TRBV6-3, the J call TRBJ2-5, with D tentatively TRBD2 (6 bases). The CDR3 has 14 amino acids. Germline-derived CDR1 and CDR2 are MNHEY and SVGEGT. Trimming cost V 8 bases and J 2 bases, with 15 bases left between them. The CDR3 loop is CASRSGLPQETQYF. CDR3 coding DNA: TGTGCCAGCCGATCGGGACTTCCACAAGAGACCCAGTACTTC.

J is TRBJ2-7 and V is TRBV4-1; no firm D call. Per germline, CDR1 MGHRA and CDR2 YSYEKL. V was trimmed by 4 bases and J by 7 bases, leaving 14 bases between them. CDR3 size: 13 residues. The CDR3 sequence: CASSPAPTFEQYF. The CDR3 coding sequence is TGCGCCAGCAGCCCAGCGCCGACCTTTGAGCAGTACTTC.

This clonotype turned up a few times. The CDR3 loop is CASSLSYGETQYF. CDR3 nucleotides: TGTGCCAGCAGCTTATCCTACGGGGAGACCCAGTACTTC. This chain uses TRBV7-3 with TRBJ2-1, with D unresolved. The J call is in doubt because the DNA end fits TRBJ2-5 better. This CDR3 is built from 13 residues. Germline loops: CDR1 SGHTA, CDR2 FQGTGA.

This clonotype was seen once. This chain uses TRBV7-2 with TRBJ2-4, with 11 bases identical to TRBD2. Germline V CDR1 and CDR2: SGHTA, FQGNSA. V dropped 2 bases and J dropped 8; count of bases not matched to a gene: 2. The CDR3 extends over 14 amino acids. In DNA, the CDR3 is TGTGCCAGCAGCTTACCTAGCGGGAGGTACATTCAGTACTTC. Translation: CASSLPSGRYIQYF.

The chain joins TRBV7-2 to TRBJ1-2; tentative D call: TRBD1 (5 bases). Looked up from germline, CDR1 is SGHTA and CDR2 is FQGNSA. The CDR3 is 14 residues long. V lost 1 base and J lost 6, with 12 bases in between. CDR3 DNA sequence: TGTGCCAGCAGCTTAGGTGTGGGGGTAGATGGCTACACCTTC. It yields the protein CASSLGVGVDGYTF.

This clonotype has more than one count but fewer than ten. The genes are TRBV20-1 and TRBJ2-1; D call uncertain. The V and J ends lost 3 bases and 10 bases respectively, with 16 bases between them. Germline CDR1 and CDR2: DFQATT and SNEGSKA (reference sequence). The CDR3 extends over 13 amino acids. The CDR3 region is CSASDAAAWEQFF. CDR3 coding DNA: TGCAGTGCTAGTGACGCGGCCGCATGGGAGCAGTTCTTC.

The J gene is TRBJ1-1, the V gene TRBV28, with D possibly being TRBD1 (5 bases). The germline V and J ends were trimmed by 5 bases and 1 base, with 17 bases remaining between them. The CDR3 is 16 amino acids. CDR1 is MDHEN, CDR2 SYDVKM, per germline. In nucleotides, the CDR3 is TGTGCCAGCAGTAGAACTCTCCGGACACCGAACACTGAAGCTTTCTTT. This translates into CASSRTLRTPNTEAFF.

The chain joins TRBV5-6 to TRBJ1-4, with a weak D call TRBD1 (5 bases). The germline CDR1 and CDR2 sequences are SGHDT and YYEEEE. The CDR3 has 14 residues. The V end was cut by 1 base, the J end by 8 bases, with 12 bases between. The CDR3 protein is CASSLKGKGEKLFF. The DNA for the CDR3 is TGTGCCAGCAGCTTGAAGGGAAAGGGGGAAAAACTGTTTTTT.

This clonotype was found a few times. The V and J genes are TRBV20-1 and TRBJ2-5, with D hard to call. This CDR3 contains 12 residues. The germline V and J ends were trimmed by 3 bases and 11 bases, with 16 bases remaining between them. Per germline, CDR1 DFQATT and CDR2 SNEGSKA (reference sequence). The CDR3 reads CSASPIPGEQYF. CDR3 nucleotide sequence: TGCAGTGCTAGTCCAATTCCCGGTGAGCAGTACTTC.

To note about this clonotype: Its ends do not fully match the called genes, so a read error is possible. The chain links TRBV7-3 to TRBJ2-5; TRBD2 aligns across 7 bases. CDR3 length: 12 residues. Germline lookup yields CDR1 SGHTA and CDR2 FQGTGA. The CDR3 reads CASSLSAGYMFF. CDR3 coding DNA: TGTGCCAGCAGCTTATCAGCGGGGTATATGTTCTTC.